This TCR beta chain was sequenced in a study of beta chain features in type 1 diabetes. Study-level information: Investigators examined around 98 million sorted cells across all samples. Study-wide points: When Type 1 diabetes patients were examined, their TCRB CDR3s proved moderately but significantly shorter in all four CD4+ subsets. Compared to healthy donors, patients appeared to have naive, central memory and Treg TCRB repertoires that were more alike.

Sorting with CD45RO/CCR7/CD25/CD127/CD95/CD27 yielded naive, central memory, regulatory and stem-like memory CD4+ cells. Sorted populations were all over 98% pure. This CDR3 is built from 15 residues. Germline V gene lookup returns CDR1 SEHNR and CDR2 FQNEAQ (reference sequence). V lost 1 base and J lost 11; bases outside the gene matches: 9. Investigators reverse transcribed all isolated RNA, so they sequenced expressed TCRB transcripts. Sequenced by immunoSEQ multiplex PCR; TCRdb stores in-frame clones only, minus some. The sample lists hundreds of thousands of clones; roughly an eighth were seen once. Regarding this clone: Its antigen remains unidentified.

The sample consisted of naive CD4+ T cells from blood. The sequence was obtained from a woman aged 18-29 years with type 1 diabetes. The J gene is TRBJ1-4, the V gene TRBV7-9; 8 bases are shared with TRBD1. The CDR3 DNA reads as TGTGCCAGCAGCTTAGAGGGGACAGGCGTGAGGAAACTGTTTTTT. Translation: CASSLEGTGVRKLFF.